This section outlines one TCR beta chain sequence together with its context. This specimen belongs to a study of blood T cell repertoires in COVID-19. As for the study in general: T cells, B-cell-depleted T cells, or PBMCs supplied cDNA or gDNA.

Under the authors' procedure: Estimation of nucleated cell counts relied on the amplification of reference gene primers. TCRdb's table, derived via immunoSEQ multiplex PCR, lists solely in-frame clones and lacks some. That table gives V, J and clone size, and the DNA gave D and trimming. Among about 220,000 clones, more than 75% were seen once, and the ten largest hold about 5.6%. The germline V gene encodes CDR1 SGHTA and CDR2 FQGNSA. The CDR3 sequence is 18 residues long. The ends lost 1 base at V and 0 bases at J; junction bases unmatched: 8. This rearrangement joins TRBV7-2 to TRBJ2-4, with TRBD2 identical over 8 bases. The source material was peripheral blood. This receptor was taken from a woman between 65 and 79 years old with COVID-19, enrolled during active disease. In nucleotides, the CDR3 is TGTGCCAGCAGCTTAGATGCCGGGAGGGATGTAGCCAAAAACATTCAGTACTTC. It codes for CASSLDAGRDVAKNIQYF.